The next 31 T cell receptor beta chains were all read from a single sample in a study of T cell repertoires in cytomegalovirus infection. From the reads, TCRdb called clonotypes with MiXCR, one entry per CDR3 protein. The top ten clones hold 27% of a sample with around 190,000 distinct CDR3 sequences, 13% to 15% of them seen once. Material for sequencing was PBMCs. These receptors were collected from a human donor in good health (CMV status not recorded). Some clones in this sample may be carry-over from other donors' samples.

This chain connects TRBV6-1 to TRBJ1-6; D unresolved. This CDR3 region has 17 residues. The V gene lost 2 bases and the J gene lost 2 bases, with 13 bases spanning the gap. Germline CDR1 and CDR2: MNHNS and SASEGT. The CDR3 protein is CASSERTGRTYNSPLHF. In DNA form, the CDR3 reads TGTGCCAGCAGTGAAAGAACCGGGCGCACCTATAATTCACCCCTCCACTTT.

At least ten counts were recorded for this clonotype. The chain has TRBV7-8 and TRBJ2-4, with D possibly matching TRBD2 (5 bases). CDR1 is SGHVS and CDR2 is FQNEAQ in the germline V gene. The CDR3 has 14 amino acids. The V gene lost 2 bases and the J gene lost 7 bases, with 12 bases spanning the gap. CDR3 coding DNA: TGTGCCAGCAGCTTAACGGGGTCGAGGAACATTCAGTACTTC. Its translation: CASSLTGSRNIQYF.

In this sample, this clonotype turned up many times. This chain uses TRBV7-9 with TRBJ1-1; no reliable D call. This CDR3 spans 16 amino acids. Germline CDR1 is SEHNR and CDR2 is FQNEAQ (reference sequence). V lost 0 bases, J lost 2 bases, and 13 bases lay in between. The CDR3 here is CASSLAAGTPNTEAFF. CDR3 DNA sequence: TGTGCCAGCAGCTTAGCGGCGGGCACCCCAAACACTGAAGCTTTCTTT.

This chain connects TRBV28 to TRBJ1-4, with D unclear. Germline CDR1 MDHEN, CDR2 SYDVKM. This CDR3 comprises 13 residues. V shed 2 bases and J shed 6 bases, with 7 bases lying between them. Here the CDR3 reads CASSLITYEKLFF. The CDR3 coding sequence is TGTGCCAGCAGTTTAATTACTTATGAAAAACTGTTTTTT. The complete variable domain, with remaining parts taken from reference TRBV28 and TRBJ1-4, reads DVKVTQSSRYLVKRTGEKVFLECVQDMDHENMFWYRQDPGLGLRLIYFSYDVKMKEKGDIPEGYSVSREKKERFSLILESASTNQTSMYLCASSLITYEKLFFGSGTQLSVL.

This clonotype occurred many times. The V call is TRBV7-9, the J call TRBJ1-6; D is undetermined. Germline loops: CDR1 SEHNR, CDR2 FQNEAQ (reference sequence). The CDR3 has 14 amino acids. Trimming took 5 bases from V and 10 from J, leaving 15 bases between them. DNA for the CDR3: TGTGCCAGCAGCCCCGACATTGGTCGCTCACCCCTCCACTTT. This translates into CASSPDIGRSPLHF.

The CDR3: CASTSGVPWETQYF. The CDR3 nucleotides are TGTGCCAGCACCTCGGGGGTGCCATGGGAGACCCAGTACTTC. V usage is TRBV5-5 and J usage is TRBJ2-5; weak D call: TRBD2 (6 bases). V was pared by 6 bases and J by 5 bases, with 17 bases between. Per germline, CDR1 SGHKS and CDR2 YYEKEE (reference sequence). The CDR3 loop spans 14 amino acids.

In this sample, this clonotype turned up once. The J gene is TRBJ2-6, the V gene TRBV12-3 or TRBV12-4, with D perhaps matching TRBD1 (6 bases). Trimming shortened V by 7 bases and J by 0 bases, and 16 bases separated the two germline ends. The CDR3 extends over 17 amino acids. The CDR3 DNA is TGTGCCAGCACCTCAGGGGTCCTAAGCTCTGGGGCCAACGTCCTGACTTTC. Its protein product is CASTSGVLSSGANVLTF.

This chain joins TRBV19 and TRBJ1-1, with D perhaps TRBD1 (5 bases). Germline lookup yields CDR1 LNHDA and CDR2 SQIVND (reference sequence). This CDR3 contains 14 residues. Trimming shortened V by 5 bases and J by 5 bases, and 15 bases separated the two germline ends. The CDR3 is CASSRQRGGTEAFF. The DNA for the CDR3 is TGTGCCAGTAGTCGCCAAAGGGGCGGGACTGAAGCTTTCTTT.

This chain links TRBV29-1 with TRBJ1-5; D gene ambiguous. The CDR3 sequence is 12 residues long. Trimming pared 7 bases from V and 0 bases from J, leaving 7 bases between. Germline assignment: CDR1 SQVTM and CDR2 ANQGSEA. The CDR3 region has the DNA TGCAGCGCCCGTTCTAGCAATCAGCCCCAGCATTTT. This gives the protein CSARSSNQPQHF.

This clonotype was seen at least ten times. This rearrangement joins TRBV7-2 to TRBJ2-5; 9 nucleotides match TRBD1. Looked up from germline, CDR1 is SGHTA and CDR2 is FQGNSA. The CDR3 loop spans 17 amino acids. J lost 5 bases, V lost 5 bases, and 15 bases had no gene match. Here the CDR3 reads CASSRRDRVLGAETQYF. CDR3 sequence (DNA): TGTGCCAGCAGCCGCCGGGACAGGGTACTAGGTGCGGAGACCCAGTACTTC.

The chain recombines TRBV5-6 with TRBJ2-1; the D is unclear. Germline CDR1 SGHDT, CDR2 YYEEEE. This CDR3 spans 13 amino acids. Trimming left V 6 bases short and J 4 bases short, with 11 bases between. CDR3: CASTVGRYNEQFF. CDR3 in DNA: TGTGCCAGCACGGTCGGAAGGTACAATGAGCAGTTCTTC.

A note on this clonotype: A much more abundant neighbour one base away suggests this may be a read error. The chain is built from TRBV7-9 and TRBJ1-5, with 11 bases matching TRBD1. CDR1 and CDR2 (germline): SEHNR, FQNEAQ (reference sequence). The V and J ends lost 7 bases and 6 bases, in that order; junction bases with no gene match: 5. The CDR3 has 14 amino acids. The CDR3 loop is CASTGQGAIQPQHF. CDR3 DNA sequence: TGTGCCAGCACCGGACAGGGGGCTATTCAGCCCCAGCATTTT.

This clonotype was observed many times. The chain employs TRBV6-1 and TRBJ2-7; TRBD1 aligns across 8 bases. CDR1 is MNHNS, CDR2 SASEGT, per germline. V dropped 4 bases and J dropped 4; count of bases not matched to a gene: 3. CDR3 length equals 13 residues. The CDR3 nucleotides are TGTGCCAGCAGTGGGACAGGGAGGTACGAGCAGTACTTC. Translating it yields CASSGTGRYEQYF.

This clonotype was counted only a few times. V is TRBV20-1 and J is TRBJ2-1, with TRBD1 identical over 8 bases. Germline V CDR1 and CDR2: DFQATT, SNEGSKA (reference sequence). Germline trimming cut 6 bases from V and 0 bases from J; bases unmatched to any gene: 10. This CDR3 contains 16 residues. The CDR3: CSAPDRGRSSYNEQFF. The CDR3 nucleotides read TGCAGTGCGCCCGACAGGGGTCGGAGCTCCTACAATGAGCAGTTCTTC.

The chain carries TRBV29-1 and TRBJ2-7, with 8 bases aligning to TRBD1. CDR3 length equals 14 residues. CDR1 is SQVTM and CDR2 is ANQGSEA in the germline V gene. V shed 4 bases, J shed 0 bases, and the junction held 5 bases outside the gene matches. CDR3 sequence: CSVGQQGASYEQYF. CDR3 sequence (DNA): TGCAGCGTTGGACAGCAGGGGGCCTCCTACGAGCAGTACTTC.

At least ten counts were recorded for this clonotype. J is TRBJ2-7 and V is TRBV7-3, with 10 bases identical to TRBD1. V gave up 5 bases and J gave up 4 bases; unmatched junction bases: 5. Per the germline V gene, CDR1 is SGHTA and CDR2 is FQGTGA. There are 14 residues in the CDR3. The CDR3 is CASSADRGPYEQYF. DNA for the CDR3: TGTGCCAGCAGCGCCGACAGGGGGCCATACGAGCAGTACTTC. Complete variable domain (other parts from reference TRBV7-3 and TRBJ2-7): GAGVSQTPSNKVTEKGKYVELRCDPISGHTALYWYRQSLGQGPEFLIYFQGTGAADDSGLPNDRFFAVRPEGSVSTLKIQRTERGDSAVYLCASSADRGPYEQYFGPGTRLTVT.

This clonotype showed up just a few times. This sequence joins TRBV15 and TRBJ2-7, with 8 bases matching TRBD2. The V gene's germline CDR1 is LNHNV and CDR2 YYDKDF (reference sequence). V lost 1 base and J lost 6; bases outside the gene matches: 5. The CDR3 runs to 14 residues. CDR3 DNA: TGTGCCACCAGCAGAGGCGGGGGGCTGTTCGAGCAGTACTTC. Amino acids: CATSRGGGLFEQYF.

This clonotype was recorded at least ten times. The rearrangement uses TRBV7-2 and TRBJ2-1; 7 bases are a match to TRBD2. The V and J ends lost 5 bases and 9 bases, in that order; junction bases with no gene match: 13. From germline, CDR1 is SGHTA and CDR2 FQGNSA. The CDR3 totals 15 residues. This CDR3 is CASSPGGYRRSEQFF. Written as DNA, the CDR3 is TGTGCCAGCAGCCCGGGGGGATATCGACGATCTGAGCAGTTCTTC.

The sample holds many counts of this clonotype. The chain recombines TRBV7-6 with TRBJ2-7; 7 nucleotides align to TRBD1. Germline trimming cut 5 bases from V and 6 bases from J; bases unmatched to any gene: 13. The CDR3 extends over 15 amino acids. In germline, CDR1 is SGHVS, CDR2 FNYEAQ. The CDR3 coding sequence is TGTGCCAGCAGCCCGGGATGGGGGACAGTGGCCGAGCAGTACTTC. Translating gives CASSPGWGTVAEQYF.

This clonotype was observed at least ten times. The CDR3 sequence is CASSSTFESRNQPQHF. The CDR3 DNA follows: TGTGCCAGCAGCTCCACCTTCGAGAGTAGGAATCAGCCCCAGCATTTT. The genes are TRBV7-7 and TRBJ1-5; no clear D gene. CDR3 length: 16 amino acids. The V gene's germline CDR1 is SSHAT and CDR2 FNYEAQ (reference sequence). V was trimmed by 4 bases and J by 4 bases, leaving 17 bases between them.

This clonotype has a handful of counts. V and J are TRBV19 and TRBJ1-1, with 7 bases matching TRBD1. With 8 bases clipped from V and 4 bases from J, the junction kept 13 bases outside the gene matches. CDR3 length: 15 amino acids. CDR1 LNHDA and CDR2 SQIVND come from the germline V gene (reference sequence). DNA of the CDR3: TGTGCCAGTGGGTTAGGGGGCGGCGTTGGCACTGAAGCTTTCTTT. It codes for CASGLGGGVGTEAFF.

This clonotype was detected ten times or more. V usage is TRBV7-2 and J usage is TRBJ1-3; D remains ambiguous. CDR1 is SGHTA, CDR2 FQGNSA, per germline. Trimming took off 1 base at V and 0 bases at J, with 16 bases between the two ends. The length of the CDR3 is 18 residues. The CDR3 loop is CASSLDGQRISSGNTIYF. The CDR3 DNA sequence: TGTGCCAGCAGCTTAGACGGCCAAAGGATCAGCTCTGGAAACACCATATATTTT.

This clonotype was counted ten times or more. The CDR3, as DNA: TGTGCCAGCAGGGGACAGGGAGGGATGAACACTGAAGCTTTCTTT. Its translation is CASRGQGGMNTEAFF. V usage is TRBV7-2 and J usage is TRBJ1-1; 9 bases line up with TRBD1. This CDR3 comprises 15 residues. V dropped 6 bases and J dropped 0; count of bases not matched to a gene: 5. The germline V gene encodes CDR1 SGHTA and CDR2 FQGNSA.

This clonotype was picked up many times. The V gene is TRBV5-4, the J gene TRBJ1-2; D gene unclear. This CDR3 spans 14 amino acids. V lost 0 bases, J lost 1 base, and 7 bases lay in between. The V gene's germline CDR1 is SGHNT and CDR2 YYREEE (reference sequence). CDR3: CASSLEQFNYGYTF. As DNA, the CDR3 is TGTGCCAGCAGCTTGGAACAGTTTAACTATGGCTACACCTTC.

There are a few counts of this clonotype. J is TRBJ2-2 and V is TRBV12-5, with a possible D match to TRBD1 (6 bases). The ends were cut back, 5 bases at V and 8 bases at J, with 15 bases in the middle. This CDR3 contains 14 residues. Germline V gene data show CDR1 as LGHNT and CDR2 as FRNRAP. The CDR3 region has the DNA TGTGCTAGTGGTGGAAACCCCGGGACAGGGGAGCTGTTTTTT. Amino acids: CASGGNPGTGELFF.

This clonotype has more than one count but fewer than ten. The genes are TRBV6-6 and TRBJ2-3; no firm D call. The V gene lost 5 bases and the J gene lost 5 bases, with 14 bases spanning the gap. CDR1 MNHNY and CDR2 SVGAGI come from the germline V gene (reference sequence). The CDR3 spans 14 residues. CDR3 in DNA: TGTGCCAGCAGTGCAGTCAGCCGTGGAGATACGCAGTATTTT. Amino acid sequence: CASSAVSRGDTQYF.

This chain joins TRBV12-3 or TRBV12-4 and TRBJ2-2; D perhaps matches TRBD2 (5 bases). V lost 6 bases and J 0 bases, leaving 11 bases between the germline ends. CDR3 length: 15 residues. This CDR3 reads CASSPRGTNTGELFF. CDR3 nucleotides: TGTGCCAGCAGCCCACGAGGGACGAACACCGGGGAGCTGTTTTTT.

This clonotype was picked up one time. A read error may be the cause here, since a much bigger clone is one base away. V usage is TRBV29-1 and J usage is TRBJ2-4, with D unclear. Germline CDR1 SQVTM, CDR2 ANQGSEA. The CDR3 consists of 13 residues. The CDR3 DNA reads as TGCAGCGTCCGAGCCCCAAAAACAAACACTCAGTACTTC. Protein sequence: CSVRAPKTNTQYF.

Only a few counts were recorded for this clonotype. The V and J genes are TRBV19 and TRBJ1-1; D unclear. Germline loops: CDR1 LNHDA, CDR2 SQIVND (reference sequence). Trimming cost V 3 bases and J 2 bases, with 4 bases left between them. The CDR3 consists of 12 residues. This chain's CDR3 is CASSIGNTEAFF. The CDR3 bases are TGTGCCAGTAGTATCGGTAACACTGAAGCTTTCTTT.

In this sample, this clonotype turned up many times. The chain combines TRBV5-6 with TRBJ1-1; D is ambiguous. Trimming left V 2 bases short and J 0 bases short, with 8 bases between. In germline, CDR1 is SGHDT, CDR2 YYEEEE. The CDR3 is 14 residues long. The CDR3 region has the DNA TGTGCCAGCAGCTTATGGGCAATGAACACTGAAGCTTTCTTT. Its protein is CASSLWAMNTEAFF. Full variable domain (missing parts from reference TRBV5-6 and TRBJ1-1): DAGVTQSPTHLIKTRGQQVTLRCSPKSGHDTVSWYQQALGQGPQFIFQYYEEEERQRGNFPDRFSGHQFPNYSSELNVNALLLGDSALYLCASSLWAMNTEAFFGQGTRLTVV.

This clonotype was seen ten or more times. In nucleotides, the CDR3 is TGTGCCAGCAGCGGGGACAGGGAAGGGGTCCATCAGCCCCAGCATTTT. Its protein is CASSGDREGVHQPQHF. The chain links TRBV7-9 to TRBJ1-5, with 9 bases lining up with TRBD1. CDR1 is SEHNR, CDR2 FQNEAQ, per germline (reference sequence). The CDR3 extends over 16 amino acids. V was clipped by 5 bases and J by 5 bases; unmatched bases: 10.